This T cell receptor beta chain came from a study of blood T cell repertoires in COVID-19. Across the study: Sites in the United States, Italy and Spain provided acute and convalescent COVID-19 samples. Sources were T cells, B-cell-depleted T cells, or PBMCs; the material itself was cDNA or gDNA.

Clinical histories supplied by participants themselves formed the basis of cohort assignment. Exposed enrollees encountered a COVID-19 case at some point within 2 weeks before study entry. Only in-frame clones appear in the TCRdb table, and some are missing; sequencing was by immunoSEQ multiplex PCR. The sample yields 250,000 to 400,000 clones, 85% seen once. Germline V lookup: CDR1 SNHLY, CDR2 FYNNEI. V was clipped by 6 bases and J by 4 bases; unmatched bases: 8. The CDR3 runs to 15 residues. Sequences were obtained from PBMCs or T cells enriched from blood (not recorded which). This TCR was sampled from a woman in her 30s who had been exposed to COVID-19. The chain has TRBV2 and TRBJ1-4, with 7 bases lining up with TRBD1. As DNA, the CDR3 is TGTGCCAGCAGGGACCCGACAGGGAGTAATGAAAAACTGTTTTTT. This encodes CASRDPTGSNEKLFF.